The 15 T cell receptor beta chains below were found in one sample sequenced in a study of blood T cell repertoires in COVID-19. Libraries were prepared by immunoSEQ multiplex PCR; TCRdb keeps only in-frame clonotypes and omits some of them. The sample contains 130,000 to 150,000 clones, 88% of which appear only once. Sequencing input: PBMCs or T cells enriched from blood (not recorded which). These TCRs come from a woman aged 30 to 39 with acute COVID-19.

The genes are TRBV2 and TRBJ1-5; D is uncertain. V lost 9 bases to trimming and J lost 5 bases, with 14 bases between them. Germline loops: CDR1 SNHLY, CDR2 FYNNEI. The CDR3 is 13 amino acids. As DNA, the CDR3 is TGTGCCAGTATTCAAGGGAGGGATCAGCCCCAGCATTTT. Protein: CASIQGRDQPQHF.

The CDR3 DNA reads as TGTGCCTGGACCGAGAACAATCAGCCCCAGCATTTT. This gives the protein CAWTENNQPQHF. V and J are TRBV30 and TRBJ1-5, with D hard to call. CDR1 is GTSNPN, CDR2 SVGIG, per germline (reference sequence). This CDR3 comprises 12 residues. Between the trimmed V and J ends, which lost 4 bases and 3 bases, there was a span of 7 bases.

Of note for this clone: A read error may produce the germline difference seen at one junction end. This chain links TRBV7-7 with TRBJ2-3; 11 nucleotides line up with TRBD2. Germline-derived CDR1 and CDR2 are SSHAT and FNYEAQ (reference sequence). The CDR3 is 15 amino acids. The CDR3 coding sequence is TGTGCTAGCAGCTTACTAGCGGGGGACACAGATACGCAGTATTTT. As protein: CASSLLAGDTDTQYF.

This clone was observed once. The chain links TRBV6-2 or TRBV6-3 to TRBJ1-5; the match to TRBD1 covers 7 bases. Trimming at V came to 5 bases and at J to 6 bases, leaving 7 bases not matched to a gene. CDR1 and CDR2 from the germline V gene are MNHEY and SVGEGT. The CDR3 runs to 14 residues. The CDR3: CASSQTQGSQPQHF. The CDR3 DNA is TGTGCCAGCAGTCAGACACAGGGGAGTCAGCCCCAGCATTTT.

The chain couples TRBV4-1 to TRBJ2-5; a weak D match, TRBD1 (6 bases). Deletions cut 0 bases from V and 3 bases from J, with 14 bases between. Per the germline V gene, CDR1 is MGHRA and CDR2 is YSYEKL. The CDR3 is 16 amino acids. The DNA of the CDR3 is TGCGCCAGCAGCCAAGAACGACCAGGGGCCGAAGAGACCCAGTACTTC. Its protein is CASSQERPGAEETQYF.

The rearrangement uses TRBV5-1 and TRBJ1-1; 8 positions match TRBD1. Trimming removed 0 bases from V and 4 bases from J; junction bases left unmatched: 5. The CDR3 loop spans 15 amino acids. From germline, CDR1 is SGHRS and CDR2 YFSETQ. Here the CDR3 reads CASSLAGQGVTEAFF. In DNA, the CDR3 is TGCGCCAGCAGCTTGGCAGGACAGGGTGTCACTGAAGCTTTCTTT.

A few counts support this clone. Other DNA sequences in this sample translate to the same CDR3. This rearrangement joins TRBV28 to TRBJ1-1; 10 bases line up with TRBD1. The V segment lost 4 bases and the J segment 1 base; nucleotides outside the gene matches: 3. The CDR3 is made up of 15 amino acids. Germline V CDR1 and CDR2: MDHEN, SYDVKM. CDR3 residues: CASSSGQGGNTEAFF. CDR3 DNA: TGTGCCAGCAGTTCCGGACAGGGGGGGAACACTGAAGCTTTCTTT.

This chain uses TRBV7-9 with TRBJ1-2; no clear D. The V and J ends lost 3 bases and 4 bases respectively, with 9 bases between them. The germline gives CDR1 SEHNR, CDR2 FQNEAQ (reference sequence). The CDR3 runs 13 residues. For the CDR3, the DNA is TGTGCCAGCAGCTTCGACAAGAGCTATGGCTACACCTTC. Amino acids: CASSFDKSYGYTF.

The chain has TRBV27 and TRBJ2-5, with TRBD1 identical over 7 bases. Germline lookup yields CDR1 MNHEY and CDR2 SMNVEV (reference sequence). CDR3 length: 13 amino acids. J was trimmed by 6 bases and V by 5 bases; bases with no gene match: 6. The CDR3 coding sequence is TGTGCCAGCAGTCGACAGGGTTGGCAGACCCAGTACTTC. Translated, it gives CASSRQGWQTQYF.

This chain links TRBV25-1 with TRBJ2-7, with TRBD1 matching over 10 bases. From germline, CDR1 is MGHDK and CDR2 SYGVNS. This CDR3 spans 14 amino acids. Germline trimming cut 4 bases from V and 0 bases from J; bases unmatched to any gene: 0. In DNA, the CDR3 is TGTGCCAGCAGTGGGGACAGGGGCTCCTACGAGCAGTACTTC. This translates into CASSGDRGSYEQYF.

The V and J genes are TRBV29-1 and TRBJ2-7; D gene ambiguous. Germline lookup yields CDR1 SQVTM and CDR2 ANQGSEA. Trimming cost V 4 bases and J 2 bases, with 6 bases left between them. The CDR3 spans 11 residues. The DNA of the CDR3 is TGCAGCGTTGGCGACACCTACGAGCAGTACTTC. It translates to CSVGDTYEQYF.

This chain joins TRBV28 and TRBJ2-5, with 15 bases fitting TRBD2. V gave up 6 bases and J gave up 5 bases; unmatched junction bases: 10. The CDR3 runs 17 residues. Germline values: CDR1 MDHEN, CDR2 SYDVKM. CDR3 nucleotides: TGTGCCAGCAGCCGGACTAGCGGGAGGGCCCCTAAGGAGACCCAGTACTTC. Its protein product is CASSRTSGRAPKETQYF.

V and J are TRBV7-8 and TRBJ1-4; D ambiguous. This CDR3 is 14 amino acids long. Germline assignment: CDR1 SGHVS and CDR2 FQNEAQ. Trimming took 1 base from V and 5 from J, leaving 8 bases between them. DNA of the CDR3: TGTGCCAGCAGCTTAGTGGGCCAAAATGAAAAACTGTTTTTT. This sequence encodes CASSLVGQNEKLFF. Looking up the rest from reference TRBV7-8 and TRBJ1-4 gives the full variable domain: GAGVSQSPRYKVAKRGQDVALRCDPISGHVSLFWYQQALGQGPEFLTYFQNEAQLDKSGLPSDRFFAERPEGSVSTLKIQRTQQEDSAVYLCASSLVGQNEKLFFGSGTQLSVL.

This sequence joins TRBV29-1 and TRBJ2-3, with 10 nucleotides matching TRBD2. Germline trimming cut 7 bases from V and 2 bases from J; bases unmatched to any gene: 12. This CDR3 is built from 16 residues. CDR1 is SQVTM and CDR2 is ANQGSEA in the germline V gene. CDR3 amino acids: CSGQGLLAGSTDTQYF. CDR3 nucleotide sequence: TGCAGCGGCCAGGGCTTACTAGCGGGATCCACAGATACGCAGTATTTT.

This chain uses TRBV19 with TRBJ2-2; D perhaps matches TRBD1 (6 bases). The V gene lost 6 bases and the J gene lost 1 base, with 12 bases spanning the gap. Germline CDR1 reads LNHDA; CDR2 reads SQIVND (reference sequence). The CDR3 sequence is 15 residues long. CDR3 nucleotides: TGTGCCAGTAGGGGGGACACCTTGAACACCGGGGAGCTGTTTTTT. It is translated as CASRGDTLNTGELFF.